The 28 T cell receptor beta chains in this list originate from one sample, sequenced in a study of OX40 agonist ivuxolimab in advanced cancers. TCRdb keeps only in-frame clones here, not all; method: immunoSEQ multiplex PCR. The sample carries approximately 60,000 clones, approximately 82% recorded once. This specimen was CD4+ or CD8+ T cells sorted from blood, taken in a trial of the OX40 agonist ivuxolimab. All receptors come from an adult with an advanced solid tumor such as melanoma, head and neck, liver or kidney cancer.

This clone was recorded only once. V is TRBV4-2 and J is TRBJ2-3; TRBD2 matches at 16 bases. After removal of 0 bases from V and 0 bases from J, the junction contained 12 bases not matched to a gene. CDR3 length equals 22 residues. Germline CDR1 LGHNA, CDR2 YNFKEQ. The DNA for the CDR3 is TGTGCCAGCAGCCAAGAGACGCCCCTCGGGACTAGCGGGAGGGCCAGCACAGATACGCAGTATTTT. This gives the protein CASSQETPLGTSGRASTDTQYF.

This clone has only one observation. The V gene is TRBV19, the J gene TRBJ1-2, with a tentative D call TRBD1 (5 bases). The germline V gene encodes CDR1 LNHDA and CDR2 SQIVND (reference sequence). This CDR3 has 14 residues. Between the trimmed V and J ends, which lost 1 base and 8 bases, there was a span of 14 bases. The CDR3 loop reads CASSIAPNDRGYTF. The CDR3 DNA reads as TGTGCCAGTAGTATAGCCCCAAACGACAGAGGCTACACCTTC.

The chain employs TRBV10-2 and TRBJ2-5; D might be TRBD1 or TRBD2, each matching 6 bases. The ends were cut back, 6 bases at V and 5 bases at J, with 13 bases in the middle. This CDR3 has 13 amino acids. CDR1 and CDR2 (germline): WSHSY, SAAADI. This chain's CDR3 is CASSSGGGETQYF. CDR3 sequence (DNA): TGCGCCAGCAGCTCCGGAGGGGGTGAGACCCAGTACTTC.

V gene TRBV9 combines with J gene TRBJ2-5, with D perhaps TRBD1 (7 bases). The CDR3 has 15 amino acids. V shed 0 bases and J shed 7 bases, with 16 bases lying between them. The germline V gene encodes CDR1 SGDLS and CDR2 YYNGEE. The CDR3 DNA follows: TGTGCCAGCAGCGTAGGAGGGACAGTCGGGGGGACCCAGTACTTC. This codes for CASSVGGTVGGTQYF.

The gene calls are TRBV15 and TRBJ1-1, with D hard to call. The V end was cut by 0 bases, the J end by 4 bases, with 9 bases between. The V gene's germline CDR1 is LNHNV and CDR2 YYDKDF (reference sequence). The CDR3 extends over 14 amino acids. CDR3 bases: TGTGCCACCAGCAGAGATCCGGAAGGCACTGAAGCTTTCTTT. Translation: CATSRDPEGTEAFF.

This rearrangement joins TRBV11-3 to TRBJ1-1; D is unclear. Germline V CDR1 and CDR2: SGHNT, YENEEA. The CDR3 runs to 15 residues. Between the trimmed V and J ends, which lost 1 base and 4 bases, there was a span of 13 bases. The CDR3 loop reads CASSLAFLRTTEAFF. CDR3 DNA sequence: TGTGCCAGCAGCTTAGCATTCCTAAGGACCACTGAAGCTTTCTTT.

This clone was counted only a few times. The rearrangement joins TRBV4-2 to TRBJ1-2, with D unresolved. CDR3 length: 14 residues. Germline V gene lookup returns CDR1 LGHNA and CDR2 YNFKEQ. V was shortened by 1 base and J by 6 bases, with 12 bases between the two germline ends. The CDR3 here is CASSQVERADGYTF. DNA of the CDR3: TGTGCCAGCAGCCAAGTAGAGAGAGCTGATGGCTACACCTTC.

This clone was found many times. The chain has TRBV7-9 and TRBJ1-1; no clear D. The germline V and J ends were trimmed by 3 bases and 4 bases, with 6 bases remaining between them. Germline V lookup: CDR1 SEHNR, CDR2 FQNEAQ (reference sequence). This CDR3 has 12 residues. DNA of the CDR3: TGTGCCAGCAGCTTTGCGCGCACTGAAGCTTTCTTT. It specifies CASSFARTEAFF.

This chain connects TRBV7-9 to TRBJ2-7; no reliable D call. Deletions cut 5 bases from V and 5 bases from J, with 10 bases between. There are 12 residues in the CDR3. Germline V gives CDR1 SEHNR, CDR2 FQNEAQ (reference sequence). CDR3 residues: CASSRGSNEQYF. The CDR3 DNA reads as TGTGCCAGCAGCCGAGGTTCCAACGAGCAGTACTTC.

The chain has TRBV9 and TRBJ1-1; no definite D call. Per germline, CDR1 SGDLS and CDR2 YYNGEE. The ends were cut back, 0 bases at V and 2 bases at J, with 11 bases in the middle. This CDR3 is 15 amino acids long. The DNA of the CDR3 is TGTGCCAGCAGCGTAGGGACCGGGGTCAACACTGAAGCTTTCTTT. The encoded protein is CASSVGTGVNTEAFF.

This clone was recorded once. CDR3 loop: CASSFLGDEQYF. The CDR3 bases are TGTGCCAGCAGTTTTTTGGGGGACGAGCAGTACTTC. The chain couples TRBV27 to TRBJ2-7; D may match TRBD1 or TRBD2 (5 bases each). The V and J ends lost 3 bases and 5 bases respectively, with 8 bases between them. The CDR3 runs to 12 residues. Germline CDR1 reads MNHEY; CDR2 reads SMNVEV (reference sequence).

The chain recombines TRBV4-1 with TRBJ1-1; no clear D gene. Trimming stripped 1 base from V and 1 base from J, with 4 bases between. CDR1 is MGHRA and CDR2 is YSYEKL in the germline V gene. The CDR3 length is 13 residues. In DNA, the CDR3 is TGCGCCAGCAGCCAAGTGCCGAACACTGAAGCTTTCTTT. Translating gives CASSQVPNTEAFF.

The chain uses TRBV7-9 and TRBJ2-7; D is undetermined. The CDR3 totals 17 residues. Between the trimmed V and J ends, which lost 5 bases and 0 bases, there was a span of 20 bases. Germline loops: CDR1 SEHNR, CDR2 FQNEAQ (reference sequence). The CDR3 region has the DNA TGTGCCAGCAGCGGTACCGCGTCGTCAGGAAGCTCCTACGAGCAGTACTTC. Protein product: CASSGTASSGSSYEQYF.

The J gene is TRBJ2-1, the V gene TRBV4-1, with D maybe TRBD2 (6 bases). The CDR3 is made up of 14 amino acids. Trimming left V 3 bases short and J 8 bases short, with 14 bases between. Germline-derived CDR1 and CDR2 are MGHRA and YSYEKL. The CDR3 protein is CASSQGLLRDEQFF. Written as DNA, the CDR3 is TGCGCCAGCAGCCAGGGACTCTTACGCGATGAGCAGTTCTTC.

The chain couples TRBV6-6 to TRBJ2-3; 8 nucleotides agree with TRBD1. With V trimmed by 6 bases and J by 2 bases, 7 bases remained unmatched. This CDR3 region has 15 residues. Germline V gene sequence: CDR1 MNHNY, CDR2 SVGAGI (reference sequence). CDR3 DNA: TGTGCCAGCAGAAAGTGGACAGGGAACACAGATACGCAGTATTTT. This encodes CASRKWTGNTDTQYF.

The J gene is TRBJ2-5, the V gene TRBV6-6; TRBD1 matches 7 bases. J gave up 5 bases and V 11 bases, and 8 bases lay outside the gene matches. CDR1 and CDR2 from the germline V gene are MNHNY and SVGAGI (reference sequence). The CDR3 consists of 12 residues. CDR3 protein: CAGGTGEETQYF. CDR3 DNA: TGTGCCGGCGGCACAGGGGAGGAGACCCAGTACTTC.

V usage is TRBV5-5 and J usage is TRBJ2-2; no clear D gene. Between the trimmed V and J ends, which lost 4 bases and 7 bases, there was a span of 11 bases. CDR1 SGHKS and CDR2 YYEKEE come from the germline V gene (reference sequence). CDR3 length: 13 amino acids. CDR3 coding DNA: TGTGCCAGCAGCCCCGACGGAGTCGGGGAGCTGTTTTTT. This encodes CASSPDGVGELFF.

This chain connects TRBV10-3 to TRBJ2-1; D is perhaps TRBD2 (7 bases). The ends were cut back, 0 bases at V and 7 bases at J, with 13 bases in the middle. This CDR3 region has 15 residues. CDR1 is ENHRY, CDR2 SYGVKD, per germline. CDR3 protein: CAISESEGGMNEQFF. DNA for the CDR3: TGTGCCATCAGTGAGTCGGAGGGGGGGATGAATGAGCAGTTCTTC.

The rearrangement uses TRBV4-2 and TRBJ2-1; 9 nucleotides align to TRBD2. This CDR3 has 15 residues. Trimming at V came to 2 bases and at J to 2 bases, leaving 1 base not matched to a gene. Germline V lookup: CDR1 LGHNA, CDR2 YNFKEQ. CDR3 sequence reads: CASSQLAGPYNEQFF. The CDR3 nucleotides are TGTGCCAGCAGCCAACTAGCGGGGCCCTACAATGAGCAGTTCTTC.

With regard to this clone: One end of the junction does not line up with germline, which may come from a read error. The CDR3 nucleotides are TGTGCCAGCAGTAGTTCCCCGGGCCCTCCCCCATCCGAGCAGTTCTTC. It codes for CASSSSPGPPPSEQFF. The V and J genes are TRBV19 and TRBJ2-1; D is ambiguous. Germline V gives CDR1 LNHDA, CDR2 SQIVND (reference sequence). The CDR3 contains 16 residues.

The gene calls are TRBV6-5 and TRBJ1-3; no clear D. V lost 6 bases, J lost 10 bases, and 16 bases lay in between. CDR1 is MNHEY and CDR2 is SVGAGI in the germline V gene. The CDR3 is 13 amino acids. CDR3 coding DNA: TGTGCCAGCAGACAGCCCGACTTTGAGACCATATATTTT. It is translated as CASRQPDFETIYF.

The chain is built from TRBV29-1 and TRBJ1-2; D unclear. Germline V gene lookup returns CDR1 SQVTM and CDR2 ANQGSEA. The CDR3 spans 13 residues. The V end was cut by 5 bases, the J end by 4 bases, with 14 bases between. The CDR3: CSVSVQEIYGYTF. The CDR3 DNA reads TGCAGCGTTTCAGTCCAGGAGATCTATGGCTACACCTTC. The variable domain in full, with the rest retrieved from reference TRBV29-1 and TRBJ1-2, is SAVISQKPSRDICQRGTSLTIQCQVDSQVTMMFWYRQQPGQSLTLIATANQGSEATYESGFVIDKFPISRPNLTFSTLTVSNMSPEDSSIYLCSVSVQEIYGYTFGSGTRLTVV.

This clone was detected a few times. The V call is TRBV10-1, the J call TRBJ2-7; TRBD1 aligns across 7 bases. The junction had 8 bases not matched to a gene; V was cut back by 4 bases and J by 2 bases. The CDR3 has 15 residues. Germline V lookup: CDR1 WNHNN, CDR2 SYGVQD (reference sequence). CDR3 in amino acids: CASSGPGQRTYEQYF. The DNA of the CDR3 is TGCGCCAGCAGTGGCCCGGGACAGAGAACCTACGAGCAGTACTTC.

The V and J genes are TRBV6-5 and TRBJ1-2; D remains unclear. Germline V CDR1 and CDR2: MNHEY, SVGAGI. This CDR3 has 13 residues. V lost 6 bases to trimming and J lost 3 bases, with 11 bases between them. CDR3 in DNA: TGTGCCAGCAGCCCCAGAAGAGACTATGGCTACACCTTC. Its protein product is CASSPRRDYGYTF.

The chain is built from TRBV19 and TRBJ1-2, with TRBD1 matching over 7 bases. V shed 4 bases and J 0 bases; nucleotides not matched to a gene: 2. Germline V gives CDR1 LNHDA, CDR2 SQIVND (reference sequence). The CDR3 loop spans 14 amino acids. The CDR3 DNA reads TGTGCCAGTAGTACGGGACAGACTAACTATGGCTACACCTTC. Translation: CASSTGQTNYGYTF.

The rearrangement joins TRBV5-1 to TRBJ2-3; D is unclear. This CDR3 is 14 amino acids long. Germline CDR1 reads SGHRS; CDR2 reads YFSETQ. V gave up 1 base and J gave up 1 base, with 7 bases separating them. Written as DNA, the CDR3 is TGCGCCAGCAGCTTGCTTAGGGGCACAGATACGCAGTATTTT. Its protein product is CASSLLRGTDTQYF.

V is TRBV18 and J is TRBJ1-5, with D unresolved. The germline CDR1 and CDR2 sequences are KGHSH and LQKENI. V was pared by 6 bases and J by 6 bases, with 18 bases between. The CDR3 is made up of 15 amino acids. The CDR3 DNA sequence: TGTGCCAGCTCCCGTGGACGGGATGGGTCTCAGCCCCAGCATTTT. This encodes CASSRGRDGSQPQHF.

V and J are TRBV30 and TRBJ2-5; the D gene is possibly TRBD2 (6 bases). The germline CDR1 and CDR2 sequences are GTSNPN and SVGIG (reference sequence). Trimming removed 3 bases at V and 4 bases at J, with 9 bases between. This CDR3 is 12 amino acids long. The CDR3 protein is CAWRMGGETQYF. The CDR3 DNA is TGTGCCTGGAGGATGGGGGGAGAGACCCAGTACTTC.